This TCR beta chain emerged from a study of post-analysis software for immune sequencing data. Study summary: Relapsing-remitting, secondary progressive and progressive-relapsing forms of multiple sclerosis all featured among disease courses.

On this clonotype itself: The antigen is unknown.

Every TCR beta cDNA library bore unique molecular identifiers. T cells numbering 1 to 10 million yielded 450,000 to 600,000 cDNA molecules. TCRdb re-derived calls from the PCR reads in MiXCR, one entry per CDR3 protein. This sample has about 680,000 distinct CDR3 sequences; approximately 59% occur once, and the top ten carry about 11%. The study, taken as a whole, reports: Those samples that were prepared in the same batch co-clustered strongly by F measure. Comparison with controls showed significantly lower normalized Chao1 diversity in multiple sclerosis patients.

Sequencing used blood. The sequence was collected from a girl between 2 and 10 years old with multiple sclerosis.

The CDR3 nucleotides read TGCGCCAGCAGCTGGGGGGGACAGGGATCCTACAATGAGCAGTTCTTC. Its translation is CASSWGGQGSYNEQFF. The gene calls are TRBV5-1 and TRBJ2-1; the match to TRBD1 covers 9 bases. This CDR3 region has 16 residues. The germline V gene has CDR1 SGHRS and CDR2 YFSETQ. V was clipped by 3 bases and J by 1 base; unmatched bases: 5.